What follows are 9 T cell receptor beta chains derived from one specimen sequenced in a study of T cells in localized non-small cell lung cancer. Data came from immunoSEQ multiplex PCR; TCRdb stores just in-frame clones and leaves some out. The sample has around 41,000 clones, roughly 86% seen once. This sample comprised peripheral blood, obtained before any cancer treatment. These receptor sequences come from a woman between 18 and 50 years old with stage III lung adenocarcinoma.

The chain joins TRBV5-1 to TRBJ1-3, with 8 nucleotides matching TRBD1. Trimming took 0 bases from V and 0 from J; bases not matched to a gene: 2. The CDR3 has 16 amino acids. Germline V lookup: CDR1 SGHRS, CDR2 YFSETQ. This CDR3 is CASSLGQGSSGNTIYF. CDR3 nucleotide sequence: TGCGCCAGCAGCTTGGGACAGGGGAGCTCTGGAAACACCATATATTTT.

The rearrangement uses TRBV5-6 and TRBJ1-3; D remains ambiguous. Between the trimmed V and J ends, which lost 1 base and 1 base, there was a span of 9 bases. This CDR3 is built from 15 residues. Germline CDR1 SGHDT, CDR2 YYEEEE. The CDR3 region has the DNA TGTGCCAGCAGCTTGTTGCGGGAATCTGGAAACACCATATATTTT. This encodes CASSLLRESGNTIYF.

The chain is built from TRBV7-6 and TRBJ2-1; 12 bases line up with TRBD2. This CDR3 contains 19 residues. After removal of 1 base from V and 0 bases from J, the junction contained 7 bases not matched to a gene. Germline V gene sequence: CDR1 SGHVS, CDR2 FNYEAQ. The CDR3 region is CASSLEGTSGFSSYNEQFF. The CDR3 DNA follows: TGTGCCAGCAGCTTAGAGGGGACTAGCGGGTTTTCCTCCTACAATGAGCAGTTCTTC.

This chain joins TRBV19 and TRBJ2-4; 11 positions match TRBD2. The junction had 8 bases not matched to a gene; V was cut back by 1 base and J by 0 bases. The germline gives CDR1 LNHDA, CDR2 SQIVND (reference sequence). The CDR3 has 19 residues. The CDR3 sequence: CASSIAGTSGGLAKNIQYF. CDR3 coding DNA: TGTGCCAGTAGTATAGCCGGGACTAGCGGAGGCCTAGCCAAAAACATTCAGTACTTC.

This clone has a single count. CDR3 in DNA: TGTGCCAGCAGCTTAGCGGGTCATCAGCCCCAGCATTTT. Translated: CASSLAGHQPQHF. The V gene is TRBV7-9, the J gene TRBJ1-5; D not certain. The CDR3 length is 13 residues. The V end was cut by 0 bases, the J end by 5 bases, with 5 bases between. Germline V gene sequence: CDR1 SEHNR, CDR2 FQNEAQ (reference sequence). Using reference TRBV7-9 and TRBJ1-5 for the parts outside the CDR3, the full variable domain is DTGVSQNPRHKITKRGQNVTFRCDPISEHNRLYWYRQTLGQGPEFLTYFQNEAQLEKSRLLSDRFSAERPKGSFSTLEIQRTEQGDSAMYLCASSLAGHQPQHFGDGTRLSIL.

This sequence joins TRBV11-3 and TRBJ2-3; no clear D gene. Germline V CDR1 and CDR2: SGHNT, YENEEA. V was cut by 5 bases and J by 3 bases, with 12 bases left in between. This CDR3 is 14 amino acids long. The CDR3 nucleotides are TGTGCCAGCAGCCCGGGCCAAGCTACAGATACGCAGTATTTT. Translating gives CASSPGQATDTQYF.

The chain couples TRBV7-3 to TRBJ2-2; 7 bases agree with TRBD2. The CDR3 length is 14 residues. Germline values: CDR1 SGHTA, CDR2 FQGTGA. V was pared by 5 bases and J by 6 bases, with 6 bases of the junction left unmatched. CDR3 protein: CASSPGTNAGELFF. In DNA, the CDR3 is TGTGCCAGCAGCCCTGGGACTAACGCCGGGGAGCTGTTTTTT.

J is TRBJ1-3 and V is TRBV4-1, with 7 bases identical to TRBD1. The CDR3 is made up of 17 amino acids. Germline values: CDR1 MGHRA, CDR2 YSYEKL. Trimming cost V 3 bases and J 0 bases; bases outside gene matches: 8. The CDR3 DNA reads TGCGCCAGCAGCCAGCGACAGGGTTCCAGCTCTGGAAACACCATATATTTT. Translation gives CASSQRQGSSSGNTIYF.

The DNA of the CDR3 is TGTGCCAGCAGCTTAAATCCCGGGCAGAAGGAAAACTATGGCTACACCTTC. Its protein product is CASSLNPGQKENYGYTF. The chain joins TRBV7-3 to TRBJ1-2; D call uncertain. CDR3 length equals 17 residues. Germline lookup yields CDR1 SGHTA and CDR2 FQGTGA. Trimming took off 1 base at V and 2 bases at J, with 17 bases between the two ends. Filled out from reference TRBV7-3 and TRBJ1-2, the complete variable domain reads GAGVSQTPSNKVTEKGKYVELRCDPISGHTALYWYRQSLGQGPEFLIYFQGTGAADDSGLPNDRFFAVRPEGSVSTLKIQRTERGDSAVYLCASSLNPGQKENYGYTFGSGTRLTVV.